Listed below are T cell receptor beta chains from one sample, sequenced in a study of T cells in Graves' hyperthyroidism and ophthalmopathy. TCRdb called the multiplex PCR reads again in MiXCR, with one record for every CDR3 protein. Here the sample spans 500,000 to 600,000 distinct CDR3 sequences, 35% to 55% being singletons. Material for sequencing was peripheral blood or thyroid tissue (not recorded which). These receptors all come from a woman younger than 35 with Graves' hyperthyroidism. CDR3s include the opening cysteine and the closing phenylalanine or tryptophan. Each record gives: CDR3 protein, CDR3 DNA, V gene, D gene, clone size, J gene. The D gene is left open where the match is weak. Not every row has a clone size; where given, it reads once, few, many or a size class.

CDR3 protein: CASSDGTGGLETQYF
CDR3 DNA: TGCGCCAGCAGCGACGGGACAGGGGGCTTGGAGACCCAGTACTTC
V gene: TRBV4-3
D gene: TRBD1
clone size: many
J gene: TRBJ2-5

CDR3 protein: CASSLAGREYETQHF
CDR3 DNA: TGTGCTAGCAGCTTAGCGGGCAGGGAGTATGAGACCCAGCATTTT
V gene: TRBV7-7
D gene: .
clone size: .
J gene: TRBJ1-5

CDR3 protein: CASSSKGLRPEQYF
CDR3 DNA: TGTGCCAGCAGCTCAAAAGGACTACGGCCCGAGCAGTACTTC
V gene: TRBV7-9
D gene: .
clone size: many
J gene: TRBJ2-7

CDR3 protein: CASSRDRAAPLHF
CDR3 DNA: TGTGCCAGTAGTAGGGACAGGGCCGCACCCCTCCACTTT
V gene: TRBV19
D gene: TRBD1
clone size: .
J gene: TRBJ1-6

CDR3 protein: CAIRISSRGRYTEAFF
CDR3 DNA: TGTGCCATCAGGATAAGCAGCCGGGGACGGTACACTGAAGCTTTCTTT
V gene: TRBV10-3
D gene: .
clone size: .
J gene: TRBJ1-1

CDR3 protein: CASSQGRTRTF
CDR3 DNA: TGCGCCAGCAGCCAAGGGCGGACTCGTACCTTC
V gene: TRBV4-3
D gene: .
clone size: many
J gene: TRBJ1-2

CDR3 protein: CASCKREFDNEQFF
CDR3 DNA: TGTGCCAGCTGCAAGCGGGAGTTTGACAATGAGCAGTTCTTC
V gene: TRBV2
D gene: TRBD2
clone size: .
J gene: TRBJ2-1

CDR3 protein: CSYSSLRRAINQPQHF
CDR3 DNA: TGCAGTTACTCGTCGCTGCGCAGGGCAATCAATCAGCCCCAGCATTTT
V gene: TRBV20-1
D gene: .
clone size: .
J gene: TRBJ1-5

CDR3 protein: CASRRGQGSYEQYF
CDR3 DNA: TGTGCCAGCAGGCGGGGACAGGGGTCCTACGAGCAGTACTTC
V gene: TRBV11-1
D gene: TRBD1
clone size: many
J gene: TRBJ2-7

CDR3 protein: CASSSRQGMDTEAFF
CDR3 DNA: TGCGCCAGCAGCTCCCGGCAGGGGATGGACACTGAAGCTTTCTTT
V gene: TRBV5-1
D gene: .
clone size: many
J gene: TRBJ1-1

CDR3 protein: CASSLGGRADEQYF
CDR3 DNA: TGCGCCAGCAGCTTGGGCGGGAGAGCCGACGAGCAGTACTTC
V gene: TRBV5-1
D gene: TRBD2
clone size: many
J gene: TRBJ2-7

CDR3 protein: CAISYRTSATSSYEQYF
CDR3 DNA: TGTGCCATCAGTTATAGGACTAGCGCTACCAGCTCCTACGAGCAGTACTTC
V gene: TRBV10-3
D gene: TRBD2
clone size: .
J gene: TRBJ2-7

CDR3 protein: CASSLGTGASTEAFF
CDR3 DNA: TGTGCCAGCAGCTTAGGGACAGGGGCAAGTACTGAAGCTTTCTTT
V gene: TRBV7-2
D gene: TRBD1
clone size: many
J gene: TRBJ1-1

CDR3 protein: CASNRETGYTF
CDR3 DNA: TGTGCCAGCAACAGGGAGACGGGCTACACCTTC
V gene: TRBV7-9
D gene: .
clone size: .
J gene: TRBJ1-2

CDR3 protein: CASSLTRGGHGSEQYF
CDR3 DNA: TGTGCCAGCAGCCTCACCCGAGGGGGTCACGGGTCCGAGCAGTACTTC
V gene: TRBV4-2
D gene: .
clone size: many
J gene: TRBJ2-7

CDR3 protein: CASSVGVRANVLTF
CDR3 DNA: TGTGCCAGCAGTGTGGGGGTGAGGGCCAACGTCCTGACTTTC
V gene: TRBV12-3/TRBV12-4
D gene: .
clone size: .
J gene: TRBJ2-6

CDR3 protein: CASSRDRNTEAFF
CDR3 DNA: TGTGCCAGCAGCCGGGACAGAAACACTGAAGCTTTCTTT
V gene: TRBV2
D gene: TRBD1
clone size: many
J gene: TRBJ1-1

CDR3 protein: CASSFSGGATYEQYF
CDR3 DNA: TGTGCCAGCAGTTTCTCCGGGGGCGCCACCTACGAGCAGTACTTC
V gene: TRBV12-3/TRBV12-4
D gene: .
clone size: many
J gene: TRBJ2-7

CDR3 protein: CASSPPRQPYEQYF
CDR3 DNA: TGTGCCAGCTCACCACCGAGACAGCCCTACGAGCAGTACTTC
V gene: TRBV18
D gene: .
clone size: many
J gene: TRBJ2-7

CDR3 protein: CASSLTSGSETQYF
CDR3 DNA: TGTGCCAGCAGCTTGACTAGCGGGAGTGAGACCCAGTACTTC
V gene: TRBV7-6
D gene: TRBD2
clone size: few
J gene: TRBJ2-5

CDR3 protein: CASSYLLPRRVEDTEAFF
CDR3 DNA: TGTGCCAGCAGTTACCTCCTCCCACGAAGGGTGGAGGACACTGAAGCTTTCTTT
V gene: TRBV6-6
D gene: .
clone size: many
J gene: TRBJ1-1

CDR3 protein: CSSLTGWKTQYF
CDR3 DNA: TGCAGCTCTTTAACAGGGTGGAAGACCCAGTACTTC
V gene: TRBV29-1
D gene: .
clone size: .
J gene: TRBJ2-5

CDR3 protein: CASRTRANTGELFF
CDR3 DNA: TGTGCCAGCAGGACCCGGGCGAACACCGGGGAGCTGTTTTTT
V gene: TRBV6-2/TRBV6-3
D gene: .
clone size: .
J gene: TRBJ2-2

CDR3 protein: CSVPNRASYNEHF
CDR3 DNA: TGCAGCGTTCCAAACAGGGCTTCCTACAATGAGCATTTT
V gene: TRBV29-1
D gene: .
clone size: .
J gene: TRBJ1-5

CDR3 protein: CASRDSNSPLHF
CDR3 DNA: TGTGCCAGCCGGGACAGTAATTCACCCCTCCACTTT
V gene: TRBV2
D gene: TRBD1
clone size: .
J gene: TRBJ1-6

CDR3 protein: CAISVGQGRVEQYF
CDR3 DNA: TGTGCCATCAGTGTAGGACAGGGAAGGGTGGAGCAGTACTTC
V gene: TRBV10-3
D gene: TRBD1
clone size: once
J gene: TRBJ2-7

CDR3 protein: CATSDDTGQGGLDEQYF
CDR3 DNA: TGTGCCACCAGTGACGATACGGGACAGGGCGGTCTCGACGAGCAGTACTTC
V gene: TRBV24-1
D gene: TRBD1
clone size: many
J gene: TRBJ2-7

CDR3 protein: CASARLAGVDEQYF
CDR3 DNA: TGTGCCAGCGCAAGACTAGCGGGGGTCGACGAGCAGTACTTC
V gene: TRBV7-3
D gene: TRBD2
clone size: .
J gene: TRBJ2-7

CDR3 protein: CASSFFRTSGSRTGELFF
CDR3 DNA: TGTGCCAGCAGCTTTTTTAGGACTAGCGGGAGTAGGACCGGGGAGCTGTTTTTT
V gene: TRBV7-9
D gene: TRBD2
clone size: .
J gene: TRBJ2-2

CDR3 protein: CASSSRLAGDADTQYF
CDR3 DNA: TGTGCCAGCAGCTCCAGACTAGCGGGGGACGCAGATACGCAGTATTTT
V gene: TRBV7-2
D gene: TRBD2
clone size: .
J gene: TRBJ2-3

CDR3 protein: CASSDRADTETQYF
CDR3 DNA: TGTGCCAGCAGTGATAGAGCGGACACAGAAACGCAGTATTTT
V gene: TRBV7-2
D gene: .
clone size: .
J gene: TRBJ2-3

CDR3 protein: CASSLSKGQQETQYF
CDR3 DNA: TGTGCCAGCAGTTTAAGTAAGGGGCAGCAAGAGACCCAGTACTTC
V gene: TRBV12-3/TRBV12-4
D gene: .
clone size: many
J gene: TRBJ2-5

CDR3 protein: CSVEDQWGELFF
CDR3 DNA: TGCAGCGTTGAAGATCAATGGGGGGAGCTGTTTTTT
V gene: TRBV29-1
D gene: .
clone size: many
J gene: TRBJ2-2

CDR3 protein: CASTHEGGNQPQHF
CDR3 DNA: TGTGCCAGTACCCACGAGGGGGGCAATCAGCCCCAGCATTTT
V gene: TRBV19
D gene: .
clone size: .
J gene: TRBJ1-5

CDR3 protein: CASSAHSGRRSGGELFF
CDR3 DNA: TGCGCCAGCAGCGCTCATAGCGGGAGGAGGTCTGGCGGGGAGCTGTTTTTT
V gene: TRBV5-1
D gene: TRBD2
clone size: many
J gene: TRBJ2-2

CDR3 protein: CASSWTSTGEYF
CDR3 DNA: TGTGCCAGCAGCTGGACTAGCACCGGGGAGTACTTC
V gene: TRBV5-4
D gene: TRBD2
clone size: .
J gene: TRBJ2-5

CDR3 protein: CATQSGSETQYF
CDR3 DNA: TGTGCCACCCAAAGCGGGAGTGAGACCCAGTACTTC
V gene: TRBV24-1
D gene: TRBD2
clone size: .
J gene: TRBJ2-5

CDR3 protein: CASRSEGPRYF
CDR3 DNA: TGTGCCAGCAGGTCGGAGGGACCAAGGTACTTC
V gene: TRBV12-3/TRBV12-4
D gene: .
clone size: .
J gene: TRBJ2-5

CDR3 protein: CATSNSVSSYEQYF
CDR3 DNA: TGTGCCACCAGCAATAGCGTTTCCTCCTACGAGCAGTACTTC
V gene: TRBV15
D gene: .
clone size: few
J gene: TRBJ2-7

CDR3 protein: CASSPGLAGVDGANVLTF
CDR3 DNA: TGTGCCAGCAGCCCCGGACTAGCGGGAGTAGATGGGGCCAACGTCCTGACTTTC
V gene: TRBV7-9
D gene: TRBD2
clone size: .
J gene: TRBJ2-6

CDR3 protein: CSARKGLGGYTF
CDR3 DNA: TGCAGTGCTAGAAAGGGACTAGGGGGCTACACCTTC
V gene: TRBV20-1
D gene: .
clone size: .
J gene: TRBJ1-2

CDR3 protein: CASSLTSGTDEKLFF
CDR3 DNA: TGTGCCAGCAGCTTAACTAGCGGGACAGATGAAAAACTGTTTTTT
V gene: TRBV7-9
D gene: TRBD1
clone size: .
J gene: TRBJ1-4

CDR3 protein: CASSLGRQGNSPLHF
CDR3 DNA: TGTGCCAGCAGCCTCGGGCGGCAGGGGAATTCACCCCTCCACTTT
V gene: TRBV5-5
D gene: .
clone size: many
J gene: TRBJ1-6

CDR3 protein: CASSAGQGYNEKLFF
CDR3 DNA: TGTGCCAGCAGCGCAGGTCAGGGGTATAATGAAAAACTGTTTTTT
V gene: TRBV12-3/TRBV12-4
D gene: .
clone size: many
J gene: TRBJ1-4

CDR3 protein: CASSLEPGKDGYTF
CDR3 DNA: TGTGCCAGCAGCTTAGAACCCGGGAAGGATGGCTACACCTTC
V gene: TRBV7-2
D gene: .
clone size: .
J gene: TRBJ1-2

CDR3 protein: CASTLSGAEQFF
CDR3 DNA: TGTGCCAGCACCCTTAGCGGAGCCGAGCAGTTCTTC
V gene: TRBV7-2
D gene: .
clone size: few
J gene: TRBJ2-1

CDR3 protein: CASSRYICSAGQGSGNTIYF
CDR3 DNA: .
V gene: TRBV7-8
D gene: .
clone size: .
J gene: TRBJ1-3

CDR3 protein: CSREDSPQETQYF
CDR3 DNA: TGCAGCAGAGAGGACAGCCCTCAAGAGACCCAGTACTTC
V gene: TRBV29-1
D gene: .
clone size: .
J gene: TRBJ2-5

CDR3 protein: CASSTMTGRNQPQHF
CDR3 DNA: TGTGCCAGCAGTACCATGACAGGGCGCAATCAGCCCCAGCATTTT
V gene: TRBV12-3/TRBV12-4
D gene: TRBD1
clone size: many
J gene: TRBJ1-5

CDR3 protein: CASSPLAGGSTQYF
CDR3 DNA: TGTGCCAGCAGCCCCTTAGCGGGAGGATCGACCCAGTACTTC
V gene: TRBV7-2
D gene: TRBD2
clone size: many
J gene: TRBJ2-5

CDR3 protein: CASSPRLMNTEAFF
CDR3 DNA: TGTGCCAGCTCACCACGGCTGATGAACACTGAAGCTTTCTTT
V gene: TRBV18
D gene: .
clone size: many
J gene: TRBJ1-1

CDR3 protein: CASSEEGGTGRSPLHF
CDR3 DNA: TGTGCCAGCAGTGAAGAGGGCGGGACAGGGCGGTCACCCCTCCACTTT
V gene: TRBV12-3/TRBV12-4
D gene: TRBD1
clone size: once
J gene: TRBJ1-6

CDR3 protein: CSARDWGGYEQYF
CDR3 DNA: TGCAGTGCTAGAGATTGGGGAGGCTACGAGCAGTACTTC
V gene: TRBV20-1
D gene: .
clone size: many
J gene: TRBJ2-7

CDR3 protein: CASSLWTSGNAGELFF
CDR3 DNA: TGCGCCAGCAGCTTGTGGACTAGCGGGAACGCCGGGGAGCTGTTTTTT
V gene: TRBV5-1
D gene: TRBD2
clone size: .
J gene: TRBJ2-2

CDR3 protein: CASRGERGSGTQHF
CDR3 DNA: TGTGCCAGCAGGGGAGAGAGGGGGTCGGGGACCCAGCATTTT
V gene: TRBV12-3/TRBV12-4
D gene: .
clone size: .
J gene: TRBJ1-5

CDR3 protein: CASSLPQTQGTQYF
CDR3 DNA: TGTGCCAGCAGTCTACCCCAAACCCAAGGGACCCAGTACTTC
V gene: TRBV12-5
D gene: .
clone size: .
J gene: TRBJ2-5

CDR3 protein: CSLDRGGYEQYF
CDR3 DNA: TGCAGTTTGGACAGGGGAGGCTACGAGCAGTACTTC
V gene: TRBV29-1
D gene: TRBD1
clone size: .
J gene: TRBJ2-7

CDR3 protein: CASSDDRAEAFF
CDR3 DNA: TGTGCCAGTAGTGACGACAGGGCTGAAGCTTTCTTT
V gene: TRBV19
D gene: TRBD1
clone size: .
J gene: TRBJ1-1

CDR3 protein: CATSDRASGDTDTQYF
CDR3 DNA: TGTGCCACCAGTGATAGGGCTAGCGGGGACACAGATACGCAGTATTTT
V gene: TRBV24-1
D gene: TRBD2
clone size: .
J gene: TRBJ2-3

CDR3 protein: CATSRGNTGADTQYF
CDR3 DNA: TGTGCCACCAGCAGAGGGAACACGGGCGCAGATACGCAGTATTTT
V gene: TRBV15
D gene: .
clone size: few
J gene: TRBJ2-3